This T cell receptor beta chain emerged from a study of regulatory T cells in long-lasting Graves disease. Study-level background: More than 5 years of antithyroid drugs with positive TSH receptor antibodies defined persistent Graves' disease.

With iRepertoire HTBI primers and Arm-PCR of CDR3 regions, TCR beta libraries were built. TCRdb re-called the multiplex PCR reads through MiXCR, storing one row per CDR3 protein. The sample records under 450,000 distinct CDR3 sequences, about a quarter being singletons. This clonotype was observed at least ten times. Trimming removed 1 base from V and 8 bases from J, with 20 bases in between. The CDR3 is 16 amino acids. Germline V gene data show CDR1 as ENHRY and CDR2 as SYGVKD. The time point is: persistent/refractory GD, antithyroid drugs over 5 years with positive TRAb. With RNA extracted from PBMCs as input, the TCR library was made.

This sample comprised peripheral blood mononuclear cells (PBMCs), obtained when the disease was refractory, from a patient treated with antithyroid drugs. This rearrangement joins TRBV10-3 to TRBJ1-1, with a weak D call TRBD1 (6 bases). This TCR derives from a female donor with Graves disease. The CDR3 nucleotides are TGTGCCATCAGTGAGTTACTTGTTTCGGACAGTTACGAAGCTTTCTTT. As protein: CAISELLVSDSYEAFF.